A single sample gave rise to the 24 T cell receptor beta chains below, sequenced in a study of blood T cell repertoires in COVID-19. Assay: immunoSEQ multiplex PCR; the TCRdb copy retains only in-frame clones and omits some. The sample has under 200,000 clones, around 83% seen once; the top ten hold less than 20%. Specimen: peripheral blood. The receptor set was obtained from a woman aged 70 to 79 who had recovered from COVID-19.

This chain joins TRBV13 and TRBJ2-7; tentatively, D is TRBD1 (5 bases). Germline V CDR1 and CDR2: PRHDT, FYEKMQ (reference sequence). The CDR3 sequence is 14 residues long. V was trimmed by 3 bases and J by 2 bases, leaving 11 bases between them. The CDR3 loop is CASSLGLEAYEQYF. The CDR3 DNA follows: TGTGCCAGCAGCTTGGGGCTAGAAGCCTACGAGCAGTACTTC. The entire variable domain, with the rest obtained from reference TRBV13 and TRBJ2-7, is as follows: AAGVIQSPRHLIKEKRETATLKCYPIPRHDTVYWYQQGPGQDPQFLISFYEKMQSDKGSIPDRFSAQQFSDYHSELNMSSLELGDSALYFCASSLGLEAYEQYFGPGTRLTVT.

The chain couples TRBV24-1 to TRBJ2-1, with TRBD2 matching over 16 bases. The ends lost 9 bases at V and 5 bases at J; junction bases unmatched: 12. In germline, CDR1 is KGHDR, CDR2 SFDVKD. This CDR3 has 18 amino acids. This chain's CDR3 is CATRPGGLAGGRNNEQFF. In DNA form, the CDR3 reads TGTGCCACCCGCCCCGGGGGACTAGCGGGAGGGAGGAACAATGAGCAGTTCTTC.

With respect to this clone: A much larger clone lies a single base off, so this may be a read error. The chain recombines TRBV7-8 with TRBJ2-7; 9 nucleotides align to TRBD1. The junction had 2 bases not matched to a gene; V was cut back by 5 bases and J by 0 bases. CDR3 length: 14 residues. Germline CDR1 SGHVS, CDR2 FQNEAQ. The DNA for the CDR3 is TGTGCCAGCAGCCGGACAGGGGCCTCCTACGAGCAGTACTTC. This encodes CASSRTGASYEQYF.

This clone occurred a few times. The gene calls are TRBV7-2 and TRBJ1-5; a weak D match, TRBD1 (5 bases). Germline V gene lookup returns CDR1 SGHTA and CDR2 FQGNSA. There are 14 residues in the CDR3. V was clipped by 5 bases and J by 5 bases, with 13 bases between them. The CDR3 bases are TGTGCCAGCAGCCCGTACAGGCCCGATCAGCCCCAGCATTTT. This encodes CASSPYRPDQPQHF.

A note on this clone: A read error may account for a junction end that differs from germline. The chain carries TRBV2 and TRBJ2-7; TRBD2 matches at 7 bases. The CDR3 covers 13 residues. The germline V gene encodes CDR1 SNHLY and CDR2 FYNNEI. The CDR3 spells CASGDGAGVEQYF. For the CDR3, the DNA is TGTGCCAGCGGTGACGGTGCGGGGGTCGAGCAGTACTTC.

V gene TRBV10-3 combines with J gene TRBJ2-7; TRBD1 matches at 7 bases. Unmatched junction bases numbered 0, after V lost 6 bases and J lost 4 bases. This CDR3 spans 11 amino acids. CDR1 and CDR2 (germline): ENHRY, SYGVKD. This CDR3 reads CAISRGYEQYF. CDR3 bases: TGTGCCATCAGCAGGGGGTACGAGCAGTACTTC.

The chain is built from TRBV4-2 and TRBJ1-5; TRBD1 is a possible D gene (6 bases). Germline V CDR1 and CDR2: LGHNA, YNFKEQ. The CDR3 totals 15 residues. Trimming stripped 5 bases from V and 2 bases from J, with 13 bases between. The CDR3 DNA is TGTGCCAGCAGCTACCAAGGGGGGGGCAATCAGCCCCAGCATTTT. Protein: CASSYQGGGNQPQHF.

The V and J genes are TRBV18 and TRBJ1-2; D call uncertain. From germline, CDR1 is KGHSH and CDR2 LQKENI. This CDR3 is built from 15 residues. Trimming removed 3 bases from V and 1 base from J, with 12 bases in between. CDR3 amino acids: CASSPSQAINYGYTF. The CDR3, as DNA: TGTGCCAGCTCACCCTCGCAAGCGATTAACTATGGCTACACCTTC.

The rearrangement links TRBV21-1 to TRBJ2-7; no DNA check was done on the table's D call, TRBD1. TRBV21-1 is classified as a pseudogene. CDR3 length: 16 amino acids. In nucleotides, the CDR3 is TGTGCCAGCAGCCCCCGAGGAGTAGGGGTGAGGTACGAGCAGTACTTC. Its protein product is CASSPRGVGVRYEQYF.

V gene TRBV5-4 combines with J gene TRBJ2-5; 10 nucleotides match TRBD2. After removal of 5 bases from V and 1 base from J, the junction contained 5 bases not matched to a gene. The CDR3 runs 15 residues. Germline V gives CDR1 SGHNT, CDR2 YYREEE (reference sequence). CDR3 nucleotides: TGTGCCAGCAGTTCCGGACTAGCGGTCCAAGAGACCCAGTACTTC. This codes for CASSSGLAVQETQYF.

This clone was found once. The chain links TRBV19 to TRBJ1-4, with D perhaps matching TRBD1 (5 bases). There are 17 residues in the CDR3. V lost 3 bases and J lost 7, with 21 bases in between. Germline V lookup: CDR1 LNHDA, CDR2 SQIVND (reference sequence). CDR3 bases: TGTGCCAGTAGTATGCCCCTTGAACGGGGGGGACCTGAAAAACTGTTTTTT. Encoded protein: CASSMPLERGGPEKLFF.

This sequence joins TRBV5-4 and TRBJ2-3; 7 bases fit TRBD2. The germline CDR1 and CDR2 sequences are SGHNT and YYREEE (reference sequence). The trim removed 7 bases at V and 0 bases at J, leaving 5 bases unmatched. The CDR3 is 14 amino acids. The CDR3 DNA sequence: TGTGCCAGCTCGCTGCGGGAGAGCACAGATACGCAGTATTTT. Translated: CASSLRESTDTQYF.

This sequence joins TRBV6-5 and TRBJ2-7; TRBD1 agrees at 10 bases. This CDR3 is built from 13 residues. Germline trimming cut 7 bases from V and 6 bases from J; bases unmatched to any gene: 6. Per the germline V gene, CDR1 is MNHEY and CDR2 is SVGAGI. In DNA form, the CDR3 reads TGTGCCAGCATGGGACAGGGGTTCGGCGAGCAGTACTTC. Translating it yields CASMGQGFGEQYF.

The rearrangement links TRBV6-5 to TRBJ2-7; 7 nucleotides align to TRBD2. V trimming: 2 bases; J trimming: 6 bases; junction bases outside the gene matches: 10. Germline CDR1 MNHEY, CDR2 SVGAGI. CDR3 length: 15 residues. CDR3 region: CASSYVGGRGGEQYF. The CDR3 bases are TGTGCCAGCAGTTACGTGGGCGGGAGAGGAGGCGAGCAGTACTTC.

CDR3 sequence reads: CASSYPLGGARSYEQYF. The DNA of the CDR3 is TGTGCCAGCAGTTACCCTCTCGGGGGAGCTCGTTCTTACGAGCAGTACTTC. The rearrangement links TRBV6-2 or TRBV6-3 to TRBJ2-7, with D perhaps TRBD2 (6 bases). This CDR3 spans 17 amino acids. Germline lookup yields CDR1 MNHEY and CDR2 SVGEGT. The V and J ends lost 2 bases and 4 bases respectively, with 21 bases between them.

This clone came up once. This rearrangement joins TRBV19 to TRBJ1-2; D is possibly TRBD1 (6 bases). The ends were cut back, 6 bases at V and 4 bases at J, with 15 bases in the middle. From germline, CDR1 is LNHDA and CDR2 SQIVND (reference sequence). This CDR3 region has 14 residues. The CDR3 DNA follows: TGTGCCAGTAGGGGGGGGCGCCTGGGCTATGGCTACACCTTC. Translation: CASRGGRLGYGYTF.

This chain links TRBV29-1 with TRBJ2-7; TRBD1 matches at 9 bases. The J segment lost 2 bases and the V segment lost 4 bases, leaving 3 bases of the junction unmatched. The CDR3 is made up of 13 amino acids. Germline CDR1 SQVTM, CDR2 ANQGSEA. Here the CDR3 reads CSVGTGATYEQYF. The CDR3 DNA sequence: TGCAGCGTTGGGACAGGGGCGACCTACGAGCAGTACTTC.

This clone has only a few counts. The rearrangement joins TRBV19 to TRBJ1-5, with D possibly TRBD1 on 5 matching bases. V was shortened by 3 bases and J by 8 bases, with 11 bases between the two germline ends. Germline V lookup: CDR1 LNHDA, CDR2 SQIVND (reference sequence). This CDR3 is built from 13 residues. The CDR3 DNA sequence: TGTGCCAGTAGTATGGGACCGGGGGAGCCCCAGCATTTT. It specifies CASSMGPGEPQHF.

The chain combines TRBV3-1 (or the pseudogene TRBV3-2) with TRBJ1-6; D may be TRBD1 (6 bases). The CDR3 totals 15 residues. The V end was cut by 1 base, the J end by 7 bases, with 11 bases between. The germline gives CDR1 LGHDT, CDR2 YNNKEL (reference sequence). The CDR3 sequence: CASSQGGQGNSPLHF. CDR3 nucleotide sequence: TGTGCCAGCAGCCAAGGGGGGCAGGGGAATTCACCCCTCCACTTT.

This sequence joins TRBV11-2 and TRBJ1-6; no definite D call. Between the trimmed V and J ends, which lost 5 bases and 7 bases, there was a span of 15 bases. CDR1 and CDR2 (germline): SGHAT, FQNNGV. The CDR3 has 15 residues. The CDR3 DNA is TGTGCCAGCAGCCCTTTCACCCTGGCCAATTCACCCCTCCACTTT. Protein: CASSPFTLANSPLHF. Drawing the rest from reference TRBV11-2 and TRBJ1-6, the complete variable domain is EAGVAQSPRYKIIEKRQSVAFWCNPISGHATLYWYQQILGQGPKLLIQFQNNGVVDDSQLPKDRFSAERLKGVDSTLKIQPAKLEDSAVYLCASSPFTLANSPLHFGNGTRLTVT.

The chain carries TRBV5-1 and TRBJ2-1; TRBD2 aligns across 15 bases. This CDR3 region has 18 residues. Germline CDR1 reads SGHRS; CDR2 reads YFSETQ. The ends lost 6 bases at V and 1 base at J; junction bases unmatched: 8. CDR3 region: CASTPGTSGRTSYNEQFF. CDR3 DNA: TGCGCCAGCACCCCCGGGACTAGCGGGAGGACGTCCTACAATGAGCAGTTCTTC.

The chain carries TRBV4-1 and TRBJ1-6; a weak D match, TRBD1 (5 bases). The CDR3 totals 13 residues. Per germline, CDR1 MGHRA and CDR2 YSYEKL. V shed 7 bases and J shed 7 bases, with 11 bases lying between them. The CDR3 loop is CASNSGNNSPLHF. In nucleotides, the CDR3 is TGCGCCAGCAACTCAGGGAACAATTCACCCCTCCACTTT.

The chain has TRBV29-1 and TRBJ2-7; 15 bases map to TRBD2. This CDR3 is built from 18 residues. Unmatched junction bases numbered 13, after V lost 7 bases and J lost 0 bases. CDR1 SQVTM and CDR2 ANQGSEA come from the germline V gene. Written as DNA, the CDR3 is TGCAGCGCTGGGGGGGGACTAGCGGGAGGTTTGGGCTCCTACGAGCAGTACTTC. Translating it yields CSAGGGLAGGLGSYEQYF.

The chain joins TRBV5-6 to TRBJ2-1, with D tentatively TRBD2 (6 bases). V lost 4 bases and J 6 bases, leaving 11 bases between the germline ends. Germline V CDR1 and CDR2: SGHDT, YYEEEE. This CDR3 is built from 13 residues. In DNA, the CDR3 is TGTGCCAGCAGCCCGGGACTCATCAATGAGCAGTTCTTC. As protein: CASSPGLINEQFF.